Here is one T cell receptor (beta chain) with its context. Its antigen remains unknown. The sampling schedule covered blood at baseline, cycle 4 day 1, and cycle 7 day 1. This specimen comes from a study of OX40 agonist ivuxolimab in advanced cancers. Across the whole study: Therapy given before enrollment (anti-PD-1, anti-PD-L1 or anti-CTLA-4) was allowed, and around 40% had some.

The V gene's germline CDR1 is MDHEN and CDR2 SYDVKM. The CDR3 length is 16 residues. Trimming took 5 bases from V and 1 from J; bases not matched to a gene: 7. Study-wide results and limits: Researchers did not determine the expanded peripheral T cells' antigen specificity. Some of the nonresponding patients also showed low levels of normalized T-cell clonal expansion.

TCRdb keeps only in-frame clones here, not all; method: immunoSEQ multiplex PCR. In the table there are over 50,000 clones, approximately 81% of which are singletons. The chain links TRBV28 to TRBJ2-3, with TRBD1 identical over 9 bases. The sequence derives from an adult with an advanced solid tumor such as melanoma, head and neck, liver or kidney cancer. The sequenced sample was CD4+ or CD8+ T cells sorted from blood, obtained in a trial of the OX40 agonist ivuxolimab. The CDR3 is CASSTDRGRGTDTQYF. CDR3 nucleotides: TGTGCCAGCAGTACGGACAGGGGAAGGGGCACAGATACGCAGTATTTT.